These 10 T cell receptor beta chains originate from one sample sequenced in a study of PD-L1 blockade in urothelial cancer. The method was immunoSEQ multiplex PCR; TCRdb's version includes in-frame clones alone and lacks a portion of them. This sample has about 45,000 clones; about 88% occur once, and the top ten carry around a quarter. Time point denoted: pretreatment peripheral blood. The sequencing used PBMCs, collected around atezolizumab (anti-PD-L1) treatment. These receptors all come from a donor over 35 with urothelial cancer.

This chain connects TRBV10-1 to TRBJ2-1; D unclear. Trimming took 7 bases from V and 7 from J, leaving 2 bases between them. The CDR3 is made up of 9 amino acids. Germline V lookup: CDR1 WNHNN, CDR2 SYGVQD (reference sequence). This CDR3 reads CASTNEQFF. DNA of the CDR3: TGCGCCAGCACAAATGAGCAGTTCTTC.

For the CDR3, the DNA is TGCGCCAGCAGCTTGGCCCGACAGGGTGGGGTTGACACTGAAGCTTTCTTT. Translation gives CASSLARQGGVDTEAFF. The chain has TRBV5-1 and TRBJ1-1; 7 bases match TRBD1. This CDR3 spans 17 amino acids. The trim removed 0 bases at V and 3 bases at J, leaving 11 bases unmatched. Germline CDR1 SGHRS, CDR2 YFSETQ.

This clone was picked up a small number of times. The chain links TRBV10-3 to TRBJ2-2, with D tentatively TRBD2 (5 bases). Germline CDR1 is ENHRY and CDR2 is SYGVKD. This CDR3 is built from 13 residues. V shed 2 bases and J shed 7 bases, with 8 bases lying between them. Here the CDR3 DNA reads TGTGCCATCAGTGAGGTGGAGGTCGGGGAGCTGTTTTTT. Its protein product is CAISEVEVGELFF.

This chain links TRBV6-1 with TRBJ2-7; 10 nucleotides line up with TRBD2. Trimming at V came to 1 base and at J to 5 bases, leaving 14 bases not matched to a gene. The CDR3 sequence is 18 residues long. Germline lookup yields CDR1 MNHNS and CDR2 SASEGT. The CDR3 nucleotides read TGTGCCAGCAGTGAAGAGGGCTCCCTAGCGGGAGTGCCCCACGAGCAGTACTTC. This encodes CASSEEGSLAGVPHEQYF.

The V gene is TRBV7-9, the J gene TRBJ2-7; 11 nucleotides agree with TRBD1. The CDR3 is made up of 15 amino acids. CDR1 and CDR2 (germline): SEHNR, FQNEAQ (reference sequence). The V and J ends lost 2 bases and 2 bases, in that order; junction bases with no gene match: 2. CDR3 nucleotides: TGTGCCAGCAGCTTAAGGGGACAGGGGGCCTACGAGCAGTACTTC. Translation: CASSLRGQGAYEQYF.

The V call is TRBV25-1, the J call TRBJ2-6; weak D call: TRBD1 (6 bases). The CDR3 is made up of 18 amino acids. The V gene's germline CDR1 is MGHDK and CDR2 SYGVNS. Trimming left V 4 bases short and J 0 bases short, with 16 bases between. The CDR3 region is CASSGEQGWSSGANVLTF. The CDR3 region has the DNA TGTGCCAGCAGTGGGGAACAGGGATGGAGCTCTGGGGCCAACGTCCTGACTTTC.

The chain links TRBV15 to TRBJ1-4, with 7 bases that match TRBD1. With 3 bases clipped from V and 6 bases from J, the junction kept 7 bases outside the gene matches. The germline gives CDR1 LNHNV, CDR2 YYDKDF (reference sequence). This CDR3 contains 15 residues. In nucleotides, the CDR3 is TGTGCCACCAGCAGGGGCACAGGGGTGGATGAAAAACTGTTTTTT. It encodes CATSRGTGVDEKLFF. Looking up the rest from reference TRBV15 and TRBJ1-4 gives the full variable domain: DAMVIQNPRYQVTQFGKPVTLSCSQTLNHNVMYWYQQKSSQAPKLLFHYYDKDFNNEADTPDNFQSRRPNTSFCFLDIRSPGLGDTAMYLCATSRGTGVDEKLFFGSGTQLSVL.

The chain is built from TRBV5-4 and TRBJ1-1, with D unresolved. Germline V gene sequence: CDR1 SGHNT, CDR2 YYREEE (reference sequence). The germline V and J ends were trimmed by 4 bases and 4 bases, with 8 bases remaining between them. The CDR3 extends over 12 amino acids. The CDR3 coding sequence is TGTGCCAGCAGCCGGGGTGGCACTGAAGCTTTCTTT. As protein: CASSRGGTEAFF.

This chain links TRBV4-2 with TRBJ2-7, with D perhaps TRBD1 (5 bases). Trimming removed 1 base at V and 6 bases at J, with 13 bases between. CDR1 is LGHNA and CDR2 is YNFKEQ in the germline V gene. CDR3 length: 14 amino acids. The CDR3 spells CASSQVATDAEQYF. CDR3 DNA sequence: TGTGCCAGCAGCCAAGTTGCGACAGACGCCGAGCAGTACTTC.

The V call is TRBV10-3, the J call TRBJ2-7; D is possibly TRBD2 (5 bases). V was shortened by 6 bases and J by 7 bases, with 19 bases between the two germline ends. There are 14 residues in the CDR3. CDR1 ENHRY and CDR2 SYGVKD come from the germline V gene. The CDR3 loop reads CAIRPADRGREQYF. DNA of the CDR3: TGTGCCATCAGACCCGCGGACCGGGGTAGGGAGCAGTACTTC.